This passage covers 10 T cell receptor beta chains from one sample sequenced in a study of blood T cell dynamics during melanoma immunotherapy. Generated by immunoSEQ multiplex PCR, the TCRdb table keeps only in-frame clones and is missing some. The table includes about 14,000 clones, 86% detected once. Time point given: week 3, after first cycle of checkpoint inhibitor. The specimen comprised blood, sampled from a patient treated with checkpoint blockade. The receptors originated from a human donor with melanoma.

Concerning this clone itself: In the same sample, other DNA sequences code for this CDR3. This chain connects TRBV18 to TRBJ1-2; D is undetermined. The germline V gene has CDR1 KGHSH and CDR2 LQKENI. The CDR3 extends over 14 amino acids. V was trimmed by 0 bases and J by 4 bases, leaving 9 bases between them. CDR3 DNA sequence: TGTGCCAGCTCACCACCGACGGAATCCTATGGCTACACCTTC. It is translated as CASSPPTESYGYTF. Together with reference TRBV18 and TRBJ1-2, the CDR3 gives the full variable domain: NAGVMQNPRHLVRRRGQEARLRCSPMKGHSHVYWYRQLPEEGLKFMVYLQKENIIDESGMPKERFSAEFPKEGPSILRIQQVVRGDSAAYFCASSPPTESYGYTFGSGTRLTVV.

The CDR3 DNA is TGTGCCAGTAGCAGAGCCGGGACAGGGGGTCACGAGCAGTACTTC. It translates to CASSRAGTGGHEQYF. The chain employs TRBV19 and TRBJ2-7; TRBD1 matches at 11 bases. With V trimmed by 6 bases and J by 5 bases, 9 bases remained unmatched. The CDR3 consists of 15 residues. The germline V gene encodes CDR1 LNHDA and CDR2 SQIVND (reference sequence).

The chain couples TRBV2 to TRBJ2-5; D is perhaps TRBD1 (5 bases). The CDR3 covers 13 residues. From germline, CDR1 is SNHLY and CDR2 FYNNEI. V gave up 6 bases and J gave up 4 bases, with 12 bases separating them. The CDR3: CASSLGARETQYF. In DNA form, the CDR3 reads TGTGCCAGCAGCCTAGGGGCCCGAGAGACCCAGTACTTC. Using reference TRBV2 and TRBJ2-5 for the parts outside the CDR3, the full variable domain is EPEVTQTPSHQVTQMGQEVILRCVPISNHLYFYWYRQILGQKVEFLVSFYNNEISEKSEIFDDQFSVERPDGSNFTLKIRSTKLEDSAMYFCASSLGARETQYFGPGTRLLVL.

The gene calls are TRBV12-5 and TRBJ1-5, with D unclear. The CDR3 runs 13 residues. CDR1 and CDR2 (germline): LGHNT, FRNRAP. Trimming shortened V by 1 base and J by 3 bases, and 4 bases separated the two germline ends. In DNA form, the CDR3 reads TGTGCTAGTGGTTTGGAAACCAATCAGCCCCAGCATTTT. Protein product: CASGLETNQPQHF.

The chain carries TRBV6-1 and TRBJ2-2, with a tentative D call TRBD2 (6 bases). The length of the CDR3 is 15 residues. Germline V gene sequence: CDR1 MNHNS, CDR2 SASEGT. V shed 6 bases and J shed 3 bases, with 14 bases lying between them. The CDR3 DNA reads TGTGCCAGCAGATGGGGGGAGCGGGACACCGGGGAGCTGTTTTTT. This codes for CASRWGERDTGELFF.

The rearrangement links TRBV2 to TRBJ2-1, with D possibly TRBD2 on 7 matching bases. Looked up from germline, CDR1 is SNHLY and CDR2 is FYNNEI. CDR3 length: 14 amino acids. Trimming left V 5 bases short and J 5 bases short, with 13 bases between. The CDR3 DNA reads TGTGCCAGCAGTACCAGGGGACTAAACAATGAGCAGTTCTTC. Amino acids: CASSTRGLNNEQFF.

About this clone itself: Other DNA sequences in the sample encode the same CDR3. The chain is built from TRBV9 and TRBJ2-5; either TRBD1 or TRBD2 may supply D (5 bases each). V lost 1 base, J lost 4 bases, and 14 bases lay in between. This CDR3 is built from 15 residues. CDR1 SGDLS and CDR2 YYNGEE come from the germline V gene. CDR3 region: CASSVSGRASETQYF. In DNA form, the CDR3 reads TGTGCCAGCAGCGTAAGCGGCAGGGCATCAGAGACCCAGTACTTC.

This clone was seen only once. The rearrangement links TRBV28 to TRBJ1-2; D remains unclear. The V and J ends lost 6 bases and 6 bases respectively, with 11 bases between them. The CDR3 has 12 amino acids. CDR1 MDHEN and CDR2 SYDVKM come from the germline V gene. CDR3 coding DNA: TGTGCCAGCAGGATACAGCCCCATGGCTACACCTTC. This translates into CASRIQPHGYTF.

V usage is TRBV5-1 and J usage is TRBJ2-3, with D possibly matching TRBD2 (5 bases). V lost 7 bases and J 0 bases, leaving 12 bases between the germline ends. CDR3 length: 14 amino acids. The germline CDR1 and CDR2 sequences are SGHRS and YFSETQ. The CDR3 spells CASVGLASTDTQYF. The CDR3 DNA sequence: TGCGCCAGCGTCGGACTTGCTAGCACAGATACGCAGTATTTT. Full variable domain (missing parts from reference TRBV5-1 and TRBJ2-3): KAGVTQTPRYLIKTRGQQVTLSCSPISGHRSVSWYQQTPGQGLQFLFEYFSETQRNKGNFPGRFSGRQFSNSRSEMNVSTLELGDSALYLCASVGLASTDTQYFGPGTRLTVL.

The rearrangement joins TRBV9 to TRBJ2-5; D not resolved. This CDR3 contains 13 residues. Germline V CDR1 and CDR2: SGDLS, YYNGEE. V was clipped by 4 bases and J by 5 bases, with 12 bases between them. CDR3 residues: CASSSHFAETQYF. Here the CDR3 DNA reads TGTGCCAGCAGCTCCCATTTTGCGGAGACCCAGTACTTC.